This T cell receptor (beta chain) was sequenced for a study of OX40 agonist ivuxolimab in advanced cancers. Study information: Patients were treated with intravenous ivuxolimab, dosed at 0.01 to 10 mg/kg and infused every 2 weeks. A male proportion of over 70% was recorded, with mean age around 62 years and range roughly 23 to 90.

Patients were ruled out by autoimmune disease history or systemic immunosuppression. The study sampled blood at baseline, cycle 4 day 1, and cycle 7 day 1. The CDR3 is made up of 14 amino acids. CDR1 and CDR2 from the germline V gene are SGHNT and YYREEE (reference sequence). V shed 2 bases and J 7 bases; nucleotides not matched to a gene: 7. This clone was detected only once. Repertoires were generated with immunoSEQ multiplex PCR, while TCRdb's copy carries only in-frame clones and drops some. The sample has about 18,000 clones, 70% to 90% seen once. The chain joins TRBV5-4 to TRBJ1-2; 8 positions match TRBD1. This clonotype originated in an adult with an advanced solid tumor such as melanoma, head and neck, liver or kidney cancer. Here the sequenced sample was CD4+ or CD8+ T cells sorted from blood, taken in a trial of the OX40 agonist ivuxolimab. CDR3: CASSFADRGPGYTF. CDR3 nucleotides: TGTGCCAGCAGCTTCGCCGACAGGGGTCCTGGCTACACCTTC.